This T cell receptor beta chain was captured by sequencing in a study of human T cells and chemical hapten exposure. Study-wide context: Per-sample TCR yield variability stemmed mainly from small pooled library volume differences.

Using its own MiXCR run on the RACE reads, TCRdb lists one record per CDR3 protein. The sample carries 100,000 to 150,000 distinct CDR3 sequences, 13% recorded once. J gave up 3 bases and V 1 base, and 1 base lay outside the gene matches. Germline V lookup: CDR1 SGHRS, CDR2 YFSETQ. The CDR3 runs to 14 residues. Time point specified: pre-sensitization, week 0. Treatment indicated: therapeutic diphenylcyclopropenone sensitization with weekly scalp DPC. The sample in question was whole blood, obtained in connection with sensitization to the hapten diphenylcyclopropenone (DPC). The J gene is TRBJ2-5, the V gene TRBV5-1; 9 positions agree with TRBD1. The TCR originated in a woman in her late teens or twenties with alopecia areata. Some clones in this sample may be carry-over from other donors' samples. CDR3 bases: TGCGCCAGCAGCTTGCGACAGGGGGAAGAGACCCAGTACTTC. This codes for CASSLRQGEETQYF. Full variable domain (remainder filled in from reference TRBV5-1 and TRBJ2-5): KAGVTQTPRYLIKTRGQQVTLSCSPISGHRSVSWYQQTPGQGLQFLFEYFSETQRNKGNFPGRFSGRQFSNSRSEMNVSTLELGDSALYLCASSLRQGEETQYFGPGTRLLVL.